One and the same sample provided the 32 T cell receptor beta chains below, sequenced in a study of cytomegalovirus exposure and HLA in healthy donors. PCR used 60 Vbeta primers and 13 Jbeta primers. TCRdb keeps only in-frame clones here, not all; method: immunoSEQ multiplex PCR. The sample yields some 190,000 clones, 70% to 75% seen once. Sequencing was carried out using PBMCs. The receptors were sampled from a man aged 25-45 years in good health and CMV-seropositive.

The chain links TRBV27 to TRBJ1-6, with D tentatively TRBD1 (6 bases). The CDR3 consists of 14 residues. Germline V gene sequence: CDR1 MNHEY, CDR2 SMNVEV (reference sequence). The V gene lost 6 bases and the J gene lost 7 bases, with 13 bases spanning the gap. The CDR3 sequence is CASRPTGKNSPLHF. In DNA, the CDR3 is TGTGCCAGCAGACCAACAGGGAAGAATTCACCCCTCCACTTT.

This clone was detected only once. This chain links TRBV5-5 with TRBJ1-2; 7 bases line up with TRBD1. CDR1 is SGHKS, CDR2 YYEKEE, per germline (reference sequence). The V and J ends lost 4 bases and 8 bases, in that order; junction bases with no gene match: 11. CDR3 length: 14 amino acids. CDR3 sequence reads: CASSRPGQPNGYTF. The CDR3 region has the DNA TGTGCCAGCAGCCGACCGGGACAGCCTAACGGCTACACCTTC.

This chain links TRBV18 with TRBJ2-3; TRBD2 aligns across 8 bases. The CDR3 runs 15 residues. Trimming cost V 6 bases and J 0 bases; bases outside gene matches: 5. Germline V lookup: CDR1 KGHSH, CDR2 LQKENI. CDR3 nucleotide sequence: TGTGCCAGCTCGCCGACTAGCGCGAGCACAGATACGCAGTATTTT. It encodes CASSPTSASTDTQYF.

The chain uses TRBV4-3 and TRBJ2-3; D is undetermined. Germline V gene sequence: CDR1 LGHNA, CDR2 YSLEER. The CDR3 contains 15 residues. Between the trimmed V and J ends, which lost 0 bases and 2 bases, there was a span of 9 bases. Written as DNA, the CDR3 is TGCGCCAGCAGCCAAGATCTTACTGACACAGATACGCAGTATTTT. Translated, it gives CASSQDLTDTDTQYF.

The chain is built from TRBV27 and TRBJ2-7, with TRBD2 matching 8 bases. Germline loops: CDR1 MNHEY, CDR2 SMNVEV (reference sequence). Trimming cost V 5 bases and J 2 bases; bases outside gene matches: 2. The CDR3 is made up of 13 amino acids. In DNA, the CDR3 is TGTGCCAGCAGTCTTAGCGGGGCCTACGAGCAGTACTTC. Amino acid sequence: CASSLSGAYEQYF.

The V and J genes are TRBV6-1 and TRBJ2-3, with no clear D. V lost 8 bases and J 0 bases, leaving 6 bases between the germline ends. This CDR3 comprises 12 residues. The germline V gene has CDR1 MNHNS and CDR2 SASEGT. CDR3 sequence: CASFTSTDTQYF. The CDR3 DNA is TGTGCCAGCTTCACTAGCACAGATACGCAGTATTTT.

The rearrangement joins TRBV7-9 to TRBJ1-1, with D possibly being TRBD1 (5 bases). This CDR3 is 14 amino acids long. The V gene's germline CDR1 is SEHNR and CDR2 FQNEAQ (reference sequence). The V gene lost 4 bases and the J gene lost 1 base, with 10 bases spanning the gap. The CDR3 loop reads CASSSSDRNTEAFF. The CDR3 nucleotides are TGTGCCAGCAGCTCTTCTGACAGGAACACTGAAGCTTTCTTT.

This rearrangement joins TRBV28 to TRBJ1-4; possible D gene TRBD1, 5 bases. This CDR3 comprises 15 residues. Germline V gives CDR1 MDHEN, CDR2 SYDVKM. V was pared by 3 bases and J by 8 bases, with 16 bases between. The CDR3 DNA reads TGTGCCAGCAGTTTGGGGTCAAGGACAACCGAAAAACTGTTTTTT. It yields the protein CASSLGSRTTEKLFF.

A single count supports this clone. V usage is TRBV7-9 and J usage is TRBJ2-1; TRBD2 aligns across 9 bases. The germline V gene has CDR1 SEHNR and CDR2 FQNEAQ (reference sequence). Losses at the gene ends were 1 base for V and 7 bases for J; bases not matched to a gene: 5. CDR3 size: 15 residues. The CDR3 is CASSLGRGGTNEQFF. Written as DNA, the CDR3 is TGTGCCAGCAGCTTAGGGCGGGGGGGCACAAATGAGCAGTTCTTC.

There are a few counts of this clone. This chain connects TRBV27 to TRBJ1-5, with 11 bases identical to TRBD1. CDR1 is MNHEY, CDR2 SMNVEV, per germline (reference sequence). This CDR3 contains 15 residues. Trimming at V came to 6 bases and at J to 4 bases, leaving 5 bases not matched to a gene. The CDR3: CASRGGQGGNQPQHF. The CDR3 bases are TGTGCCAGCAGGGGGGGACAGGGGGGGAATCAGCCCCAGCATTTT.

This sequence joins TRBV5-1 and TRBJ2-5, with D possibly matching TRBD2 (5 bases). Trimming cost V 4 bases and J 5 bases, with 15 bases left between them. There are 14 residues in the CDR3. Germline CDR1 reads SGHRS; CDR2 reads YFSETQ. The CDR3 spells CASSARLRRETQYF. The CDR3 DNA reads as TGCGCCAGCAGCGCCCGATTGAGGAGGGAGACCCAGTACTTC. Full variable domain (missing parts from reference TRBV5-1 and TRBJ2-5): KAGVTQTPRYLIKTRGQQVTLSCSPISGHRSVSWYQQTPGQGLQFLFEYFSETQRNKGNFPGRFSGRQFSNSRSEMNVSTLELGDSALYLCASSARLRRETQYFGPGTRLLVL.

This clone appeared a single time. This chain uses TRBV4-3 with TRBJ2-7; D is uncertain. Per germline, CDR1 LGHNA and CDR2 YSLEER. This CDR3 comprises 13 residues. V was clipped by 0 bases and J by 0 bases, with 3 bases between them. The CDR3 is CASSQDVSYEQYF. DNA of the CDR3: TGCGCCAGCAGCCAAGACGTCTCCTACGAGCAGTACTTC.

This clone came up a few times. The V gene is TRBV4-2, the J gene TRBJ2-6; 7 nucleotides align to TRBD2. CDR3 length equals 18 residues. With 1 base clipped from V and 0 bases from J, the junction kept 6 bases outside the gene matches. Germline V gene lookup returns CDR1 LGHNA and CDR2 YNFKEQ. The CDR3 sequence: CASSQAPGRGSGANVLTF. The CDR3 region has the DNA TGTGCCAGCAGCCAAGCCCCGGGGAGGGGCTCTGGGGCCAACGTCCTGACTTTC.

In DNA form, the CDR3 reads TGTGCCACTACTAGCGTGAGTGAGCAGTTCTTC. Translated, it gives CATTSVSEQFF. This chain uses TRBV6-5 with TRBJ2-1; TRBD2 aligns across 7 bases. CDR3 size: 11 residues. Germline-derived CDR1 and CDR2 are MNHEY and SVGAGI. The V gene end was trimmed by 10 bases and the J gene end by 9 bases; junction bases not matched to a gene: 6.

The chain joins TRBV19 to TRBJ1-5; D call uncertain. The CDR3 is made up of 13 amino acids. V lost 7 bases to trimming and J lost 3 bases, with 10 bases between them. CDR1 is LNHDA, CDR2 SQIVND, per germline (reference sequence). The CDR3 nucleotides are TGTGCCAGTAACGAACTGATCAATCAGCCCCAGCATTTT. Translated, it gives CASNELINQPQHF. The whole variable domain, filled in from reference TRBV19 and TRBJ1-5, reads DGGITQSPKYLFRKEGQNVTLSCEQNLNHDAMYWYRQDPGQGLRLIYYSQIVNDFQKGDIAEGYSVSREKKESFPLTVTSAQKNPTAFYLCASNELINQPQHFGDGTRLSIL.

This clone has a handful of counts. V and J are TRBV5-1 and TRBJ1-2; 8 positions match TRBD1. CDR1 is SGHRS, CDR2 YFSETQ, per germline. There are 15 residues in the CDR3. V shed 2 bases and J 8 bases; nucleotides not matched to a gene: 11. CDR3 in amino acids: CASSLLTGEETGYTF. CDR3 nucleotide sequence: TGCGCCAGCAGCTTATTGACAGGGGAAGAAACGGGCTACACCTTC.

The chain links TRBV7-2 to TRBJ2-5; D not resolved. V lost 5 bases, J lost 5 bases, and 15 bases lay in between. Germline CDR1 reads SGHTA; CDR2 reads FQGNSA. The CDR3 totals 14 residues. The CDR3 DNA follows: TGTGCCAGCAGCCGAATCAACCCCCAGGAGACCCAGTACTTC. Translated, it gives CASSRINPQETQYF.

This clone was found once. The chain employs TRBV18 and TRBJ1-4; possible D gene TRBD1, 6 bases. The CDR3 sequence is 15 residues long. Germline-derived CDR1 and CDR2 are KGHSH and LQKENI. V was cut by 6 bases and J by 6 bases, with 17 bases left in between. CDR3 bases: TGTGCCAGCTCGCTTCGGGGGGGCGAAGATGAAAAACTGTTTTTT. Protein: CASSLRGGEDEKLFF.

The rearrangement links TRBV19 to TRBJ1-2, with D maybe TRBD1 (5 bases). The CDR3 length is 9 residues. Germline-derived CDR1 and CDR2 are LNHDA and SQIVND (reference sequence). V lost 10 bases to trimming and J lost 8 bases, with 8 bases between them. The CDR3 DNA follows: TGTGCCACAGGGCGCGGCTACACCTTC. Encoded protein: CATGRGYTF.

This sequence joins TRBV30 and TRBJ2-3; 10 nucleotides agree with TRBD2. The CDR3 runs 15 residues. Looked up from germline, CDR1 is GTSNPN and CDR2 is SVGIG (reference sequence). Losses at the gene ends were 2 bases for V and 9 bases for J; bases not matched to a gene: 11. The CDR3 DNA reads TGTGCCTGGAGTCCCCGGCCTAGCGGGGGAGGGACGCAGTATTTT. Its protein is CAWSPRPSGGGTQYF.

The chain combines TRBV11-1 with TRBJ1-1, with 9 bases matching TRBD1. There are 13 residues in the CDR3. Germline lookup yields CDR1 SGHAT and CDR2 FQDESV (reference sequence). J gave up 5 bases and V 5 bases, and 3 bases lay outside the gene matches. The CDR3 DNA reads TGTGCCAGCAGCCGGACAGGGGAGACTGAAGCTTTCTTT. It translates to CASSRTGETEAFF.

The chain has TRBV9 and TRBJ1-2, with 12 bases aligning to TRBD1. There are 16 residues in the CDR3. Germline V gene sequence: CDR1 SGDLS, CDR2 YYNGEE. V dropped 4 bases and J dropped 8; count of bases not matched to a gene: 12. CDR3: CASSPRDRGPGMGYTF. CDR3 DNA sequence: TGTGCCAGCAGCCCCAGGGACAGGGGGCCGGGTATGGGCTACACCTTC.

The chain uses TRBV7-6 and TRBJ2-3; 7 bases map to TRBD2. J lost 3 bases, V lost 11 bases, and 8 bases had no gene match. The CDR3 totals 13 residues. Germline V gene sequence: CDR1 SGHVS, CDR2 FNYEAQ. The CDR3 DNA follows: TGTGCCTCTGGTGGCGGGAGTACAGATACGCAGTATTTT. Translating gives CASGGGSTDTQYF.

In its sample, this clone was seen a few times. The chain employs TRBV30 and TRBJ1-5, with 11 nucleotides matching TRBD1. The germline V gene encodes CDR1 GTSNPN and CDR2 SVGIG (reference sequence). The junction had 11 bases not matched to a gene; V was cut back by 3 bases and J by 10 bases. This CDR3 is 15 amino acids long. The CDR3 region is CAWSRSGQGAKPQHF. The CDR3 bases are TGTGCCTGGAGCCGCTCTGGACAGGGGGCCAAACCCCAGCATTTT. Looking up the rest from reference TRBV30 and TRBJ1-5 gives the full variable domain: SQTIHQWPATLVQPVGSPLSLECTVEGTSNPNLYWYRQAAGRGLQLLFYSVGIGQISSEVPQNLSASRPQDRQFILSSKKLLLSDSGFYLCAWSRSGQGAKPQHFGDGTRLSIL.

This sequence joins TRBV5-1 and TRBJ1-3; perhaps TRBD1 as D (6 bases). The CDR3 has 13 amino acids. CDR1 and CDR2 from the germline V gene are SGHRS and YFSETQ. Trimming took off 0 bases at V and 6 bases at J, with 7 bases between the two ends. The CDR3 bases are TGCGCCAGCAGCTTGGAGGGGGAAAACACCATATATTTT. Translation gives CASSLEGENTIYF. The variable domain in full, completed from reference TRBV5-1 and TRBJ1-3, reads KAGVTQTPRYLIKTRGQQVTLSCSPISGHRSVSWYQQTPGQGLQFLFEYFSETQRNKGNFPGRFSGRQFSNSRSEMNVSTLELGDSALYLCASSLEGENTIYFGEGSWLTVV.

This chain uses TRBV10-3 with TRBJ2-6, with D possibly being TRBD1 (5 bases). V was shortened by 2 bases and J by 0 bases, with 11 bases between the two germline ends. The CDR3 extends over 17 amino acids. Germline CDR1 is ENHRY and CDR2 is SYGVKD. The CDR3 loop is CAISEDSLVSGANVLTF. CDR3 nucleotide sequence: TGTGCCATCAGTGAGGACAGTCTGGTCTCTGGGGCCAACGTCCTGACTTTC.

V and J are TRBV30 and TRBJ2-5, with TRBD1 matching 11 bases. V was pared by 1 base and J by 11 bases, with 18 bases of the junction left unmatched. Per germline, CDR1 GTSNPN and CDR2 SVGIG (reference sequence). This CDR3 has 17 residues. CDR3 nucleotides: TGTGCCTGGAGTGACCGGGACAGGGGGTGGGTAGCCCCTAAGCAGTACTTC. The encoded protein is CAWSDRDRGWVAPKQYF.

The rearrangement joins TRBV5-1 to TRBJ2-3; 9 bases align to TRBD2. V trimming: 2 bases; J trimming: 1 base; junction bases outside the gene matches: 2. The CDR3 spans 15 residues. Germline V gene lookup returns CDR1 SGHRS and CDR2 YFSETQ. DNA of the CDR3: TGCGCCAGCAGCTTAGCGGGGGGTGGCACAGATACGCAGTATTTT. It codes for CASSLAGGGTDTQYF.

The V gene is TRBV7-3, the J gene TRBJ2-1; TRBD2 is a possible D gene (5 bases). V was trimmed by 6 bases and J by 7 bases, leaving 19 bases between them. CDR1 SGHTA and CDR2 FQGTGA come from the germline V gene. The CDR3 contains 15 residues. CDR3 nucleotide sequence: TGTGCCAGCAGTCGGGCGGGTGCTCTCAGGAATGAGCAGTTCTTC. This gives the protein CASSRAGALRNEQFF. Combining the CDR3 with reference TRBV7-3 and TRBJ2-1 gives the whole variable domain GAGVSQTPSNKVTEKGKYVELRCDPISGHTALYWYRQSLGQGPEFLIYFQGTGAADDSGLPNDRFFAVRPEGSVSTLKIQRTERGDSAVYLCASSRAGALRNEQFFGPGTRLTVL.

This chain joins TRBV7-2 and TRBJ1-1; D may be TRBD1 (5 bases). Per germline, CDR1 SGHTA and CDR2 FQGNSA. The CDR3 runs to 14 residues. The V end was cut by 1 base, the J end by 9 bases, with 15 bases between. The CDR3 protein is CASSLVQGSPQAFF. The DNA for the CDR3 is TGTGCCAGCAGCTTAGTTCAGGGTAGTCCCCAAGCTTTCTTT.

This chain uses TRBV9 with TRBJ2-3; 8 bases align to TRBD2. V shed 4 bases, J shed 6 bases, and the junction held 7 bases outside the gene matches. This CDR3 has 14 residues. Germline V gives CDR1 SGDLS, CDR2 YYNGEE. The CDR3 nucleotides read TGTGCCAGCAGCAATACCATAGCGGGGGATACGCAGTATTTT. Translating it yields CASSNTIAGDTQYF.

J is TRBJ2-1 and V is TRBV19, with 9 bases fitting TRBD2. V shed 6 bases and J 6 bases; nucleotides not matched to a gene: 9. Germline V gene lookup returns CDR1 LNHDA and CDR2 SQIVND (reference sequence). The CDR3 consists of 15 residues. CDR3 region: CASSLSGSGSNEQFF. The CDR3 region has the DNA TGTGCCAGTAGCCTTAGCGGGAGCGGTAGCAATGAGCAGTTCTTC.